This T cell receptor (beta chain) was captured in a study of blood T cell repertoires in COVID-19 (dated by TCRdb to the early 2020s). In the study overall: Samples from collaborators originated in the United States, Italy and Spain and spanned both the acute and convalescent phases of COVID-19. A freely available public database, intended as a resource for researchers studying the immune response to SARS-CoV-2, is where the repertoires were released. The material from the prospective study consisted of cDNA or gDNA derived from T cells, B-cell-depleted T cells, or PBMCs. HLA class I and class II types, where available, came from metadata supplied by the sample provider rather than from assay-based typing. Samples came from the ongoing ImmuneRACE study (first 160 participants) plus 1,254 subjects from 6 global collaborators. Sample metadata almost always included a de-identified subject ID, COVID-19 status, age in years and sex. Subjects who had been exposed to COVID-19, were actively infected with it, or had recovered from it provided the deeply sampled blood TCRbeta repertoires that made up the dataset. Overall study outcomes, separate from this receptor: Clinical and demographic metadata were provided uncurated, with the amount varying by source and participant.

In the germline V gene, CDR1 corresponds to MRHNA and CDR2 to SNTAGT. V was cut back by 4 bases and J by 4 bases, leaving a gap of 14 bases between them. The CDR3, cysteine through phenylalanine, is 15 amino acids long. Here the CDR3 DNA is all that survives: 45 bases in frame from base 1. Of note for this clone: The specificity of this receptor is unknown. Per-base quality was not reported, and no clone a single base away is much larger than it.

In the prospective study, participants were roughly 18 to 100 years old, resided in fewer than 25 geographic areas of the United States, and were enrolled through a virtual design. Cohort assignment in the prospective study relied on participant-reported clinical history from a screening survey and a study questionnaire. Recovered participants in ImmuneRACE Cohort 3 were defined by two consecutive negative NP/OP PCR tests, clearance by a healthcare professional, or resolution of symptoms. Mobile phlebotomists in the prospective study collected whole blood, serum and a nasopharyngeal or oropharyngeal swab from every participant. Over a roughly 2-month period, participants in the prospective study had the option of providing additional blood draws and questionnaires. Before DNA extraction, prospective study blood samples were shipped either frozen or at room temperature. TCRbeta CDR3 regions were amplified from genomic DNA by means of the immunoSEQ Assay, a bias-controlled multiplex PCR. Per the authors' processing: The number of nucleated cells in each sample was estimated from the amplification of reference gene primers within the assay. To quantify the absolute abundance of each unique TCRbeta CDR3 rearrangement, sequence reads were collapsed and filtered. For each sample, productive Simpson clonality was calculated as the square root of Simpson's diversity index over productive rearrangements. This is the immuneACCESS table as TCRdb keeps it, with only in-frame sequences that have V and J called. A part of the clones is gone; compared with another copy, unresolved V genes explain less than half, and the rest is unexplained. That table gives V, J and clone size, and the DNA gave D and trimming. A total of some 200,000 clones appear in this sample, around 90% of them only once. The leading ten clones occupy approximately 2.2% of the sample.

This TCR was recovered from a young woman who had recovered from COVID-19. Source material: PBMCs or T cells enriched from blood (not recorded which). Recombination linked TRBV6-4 to TRBJ1-5; TRBD1 might be the D gene, on 6 matching bases. The CDR3 here reads CASSGGRRGNQPQHF. The DNA reads as follows: TGTGCCAGCAGTGGAGGGCGCAGGGGTAATCAGCCCCAGCATTTT.